These T cell receptor beta chains were read from a single sample in a study of blood T cell repertoires in COVID-19. Only in-frame clones appear in the TCRdb table, and some are missing; sequencing was by immunoSEQ multiplex PCR. This table has about 63,000 clones, 65% to 80% appearing once. Sample: peripheral blood. Receptors were obtained from a human donor in a cohort sampled during active COVID-19. CDR3s include the opening cysteine and the closing phenylalanine or tryptophan. A D gene is named only where the DNA matches it firmly. Expanded clones are given a class, and other clones once, few, many or no size at all.

cdr3_aa cdr3_nt j_call d_call clone_size v_call
CASSSYISYEQYF TGTGCCAGCAGCTCTTACATCTCCTACGAGCAGTACTTC TRBJ2-7 NA NA TRBV11-3
CASLSVGQPQHF TGTGCCAGCCTTTCGGTGGGCCAGCCCCAGCATTTT TRBJ1-5 NA few TRBV28
CASKVENQPQHF TGTGCCAGTAAAGTAGAGAATCAGCCCCAGCATTTT TRBJ1-5 NA NA TRBV19
CASGSGTGGEETQYF TGTGCTAGTGGTTCCGGGACAGGGGGCGAAGAGACCCAGTACTTC TRBJ2-5 TRBD1 NA TRBV12-5
CASSFSGRNEQFF TGTGCCAGCAGTTTTAGCGGGAGGAATGAGCAGTTCTTC TRBJ2-1 TRBD2 NA TRBV27
CASSIMGRSSSGANVLTF TGTGCCAGTAGTATTATGGGCCGATCGAGCTCTGGGGCCAACGTCCTGACTTTC TRBJ2-6 NA NA TRBV19
CARSPPGPPGELFF TGTGCCAGAAGCCCTCCGGGACCCCCGGGGGAACTGTTTTTT TRBJ1-4 NA NA TRBV7-5
CASSRGQGYGYTF TGTGCCAGCAGCCGTGGACAGGGCTATGGCTACACCTTC TRBJ1-2 TRBD1 NA TRBV7-3
CASSLGTGGGNQPQHF TGTGCCAGCAGTTTAGGTACCGGCGGGGGCAATCAGCCCCAGCATTTT TRBJ1-5 NA NA TRBV28
CASSQDGQGINQPQHF TGCGCCAGCAGCCAAGACGGACAGGGTATCAACCAGCCCCAGCATTTT TRBJ1-5 TRBD1 NA TRBV4-1
CASSGTGVYEQYF TGTGCCAGCAGTGGAACAGGGGTTTACGAGCAGTACTTC TRBJ2-7 TRBD1 few TRBV2
CASSDRMWSGNTIYF TGTGCCAGCAGTGACCGAATGTGGAGCGGAAACACCATATATTTT TRBJ1-3 NA NA TRBV6-1
CASSPSGYSNQPQHF TGTGCCAGCAGCCCCAGCGGTTATAGCAATCAGCCCCAGCATTTT TRBJ1-5 NA NA TRBV28
CASSLGGEGLSGANVLTF TGCGCCAGCAGCTTAGGAGGGGAAGGCTTGTCTGGGGCCAACGTCCTGACTTTC TRBJ2-6 NA NA TRBV5-1
CASSLVGQGAYEQYF TGTGCCAGCAGCTTGGTGGGACAGGGGGCCTACGAGCAGTACTTC TRBJ2-7 TRBD1 NA TRBV5-4
CASSISLRAGGFNEQFF TGTGCCAGTAGTATCTCCCTCCGCGCGGGAGGCTTCAATGAGCAGTTCTTC TRBJ2-1 TRBD2 NA TRBV19
CASSFEFTDTQYF TGTGCCAGCAGCTTCGAGTTCACAGATACGCAGTATTTT TRBJ2-3 NA NA TRBV7-2
CASTRDGDPGGGYF TGTGCCAGCACCCGGGACGGGGACCCCGGGGGGGGTTACTTC TRBJ2-5 TRBD2 once TRBV2
CASSLRWEGRREQYF TGTGCCAGCAGTTTAAGGTGGGAGGGCCGTAGAGAGCAGTACTTC TRBJ2-7 TRBD2 NA TRBV28
CASSSEDRSNEQFF TGTGCCAGCAGCTCCGAGGACAGGAGCAATGAGCAGTTCTTC TRBJ2-1 TRBD1 NA TRBV7-3
CASSLAGGTGQYF TGTGCCAGCAGCTTAGCCGGGGGGACTGGGCAGTACTTC TRBJ2-7 TRBD2 NA TRBV7-9
CASSLTSRGYLSGANVLTF TGTGCCAGCAGTCTTACCTCCAGGGGTTATCTCTCTGGGGCCAACGTCCTGACTTTC TRBJ2-6 NA once TRBV28
CSAGFSYEQYF TGCAGTGCTGGCTTTTCCTACGAGCAGTACTTC TRBJ2-7 NA NA TRBV20-1
CASSDGATNEKLFF TGTGCCAGCAGTGACGGGGCAACTAATGAAAAACTGTTTTTT TRBJ1-4 NA NA TRBV6-1
CASSYSTAYLQYF TGTGCCAGCAGTTACTCGACAGCCTACCTGCAGTACTTC TRBJ2-7 NA few TRBV6-2/TRBV6-3
CASSLDGDNYGYTF TGTGCCAGCTCACTTGACGGAGATAACTATGGCTACACCTTC TRBJ1-2 NA NA TRBV18
CAWSLGTADSPLHF TGTGCCTGGAGTCTGGGGACAGCGGATTCACCCCTCCACTTT TRBJ1-6 TRBD1 NA TRBV30